The rows below give T cell receptor beta chains drawn from one sample of a study of OX40 agonist ivuxolimab in advanced cancers. Produced via immunoSEQ multiplex PCR; TCRdb's table is partial and in-frame only. Of 53,000 or so clones listed, around 86% were seen once; the top ten hold roughly 13%. The sequenced sample was CD4+ or CD8+ T cells sorted from blood, obtained in a trial of the OX40 agonist ivuxolimab. Every receptor here comes from an adult with an advanced solid tumor such as melanoma, head and neck, liver or kidney cancer. The conserved cysteine and the conserved F or W are not part of the CDR3 here.

ASTQKREGGETQY,TRBJ2-5,TRBV28
ASSVAQGNTEAF,TRBJ1-1,TRBV9
ASSPTPGQRNTEAF,TRBJ1-1,TRBV18
ASSQDGRSRLIRANVLT,TRBJ2-6,TRBV4-1
ASSLWTGGTGELF,TRBJ2-2,TRBV19
ASSLTRPLYEQY,TRBJ2-7,TRBV5-1
ASSLDRAQPQH,TRBJ1-5,TRBV5-6
ASSRMTETF,TRBJ1-1,TRBV6-6
ASSLPSYLDTQY,TRBJ2-3,TRBV11-2
ASSSSGTASYEKLF,TRBJ1-4,TRBV5-4
ASSLPRMAPTDTQY,TRBJ2-3,TRBV5-1
ASSERDRGLEGYT,TRBJ1-2,TRBV2
ASSRFRDGASGANVLT,TRBJ2-6,TRBV18
ASSRDRESNQPQH,TRBJ1-5,TRBV9
ASTTSEQETQY,TRBJ2-5,TRBV6-5
ASSLAGGLTGQPQH,TRBJ1-5,TRBV7-6
ASRHGANTGELF,TRBJ2-2,TRBV7-6
ASSFSGVGGNQPQH,TRBJ1-5,TRBV27
ASSQAGSQTNNEQF,TRBJ2-1,TRBV14
ASSLGRGGSLSYEQY,TRBJ2-7,TRBV7-8
ASRVKSIWGQGSEKLF,TRBJ1-4,TRBV11-2
ASSGRAWGKRTDTQY,TRBJ2-3,TRBV6-1
ASSSQLNSPLH,TRBJ1-6,TRBV28
ASSLLPQGPRAF,TRBJ1-1,TRBV7-6
ASSPLGGTKGEQY,TRBJ2-7,TRBV19
ASSRLVGGNYEQY,TRBJ2-7,TRBV7-9
ASVGTGALGEQF,TRBJ2-1,TRBV5-1
ASSAGDRGNEKLF,TRBJ1-4,TRBV7-9
ASSMFGATDTQY,TRBJ2-3,TRBV19
ASSLALESSYEQY,TRBJ2-7,TRBV11-1
ASSRNGGAGTGELF,TRBJ2-2,TRBV7-6
ASSLSGTGAGEQY,TRBJ2-7,TRBV5-1
SVVWTGDQETQY,TRBJ2-5,TRBV29-1
ASSRDFQGAYGYT,TRBJ1-2,TRBV28
ASSLQGNTEAF,TRBJ1-1,TRBV11-1
ASSEAPLLQGAGEQY,TRBJ2-7,TRBV6-1
ASSQIGTSGSLWETQY,TRBJ2-5,TRBV18
ASSFSGQLYEQY,TRBJ2-7,TRBV7-8
ASSSLAGGSYEQY,TRBJ2-7,TRBV28
ASSMEGGGNQPQH,TRBJ1-5,TRBV19
ASSEVTGRRDTIY,TRBJ1-3,TRBV6-1
ASSGSSGSYNEQF,TRBJ2-1,TRBV5-1
ASSPGQGANEKLF,TRBJ1-4,TRBV18